This T cell receptor beta chain appears in the sequencing data of a study of blood T cells in healthy people across ages. Deletions cut 0 bases from V and 2 bases from J, with 8 bases between. Per the germline V gene, CDR1 is LNHNV and CDR2 is YYDKDF (reference sequence). The length of the CDR3 is 15 residues. Combining a sample-barcoded 5' primer with a J-beta primer mix, a second PCR ran for roughly 6 to 12 cycles. Each cDNA molecule was tagged by a template-switch adaptor with 12 random nucleotides. TCRdb passed the 5' RACE reads through MiXCR, listing each CDR3 protein once. The sample records hundreds of thousands of distinct CDR3 sequences, about 62% being singletons.

The chain joins TRBV15 to TRBJ2-1, with D uncertain. The clonotype was recovered from a man younger than 40 in good health. Sequencing input: blood. In DNA form, the CDR3 reads TGTGCCACCAGCAGAGAACGTGGCGCCTACAATGAGCAGTTCTTC. Encoded protein: CATSRERGAYNEQFF.